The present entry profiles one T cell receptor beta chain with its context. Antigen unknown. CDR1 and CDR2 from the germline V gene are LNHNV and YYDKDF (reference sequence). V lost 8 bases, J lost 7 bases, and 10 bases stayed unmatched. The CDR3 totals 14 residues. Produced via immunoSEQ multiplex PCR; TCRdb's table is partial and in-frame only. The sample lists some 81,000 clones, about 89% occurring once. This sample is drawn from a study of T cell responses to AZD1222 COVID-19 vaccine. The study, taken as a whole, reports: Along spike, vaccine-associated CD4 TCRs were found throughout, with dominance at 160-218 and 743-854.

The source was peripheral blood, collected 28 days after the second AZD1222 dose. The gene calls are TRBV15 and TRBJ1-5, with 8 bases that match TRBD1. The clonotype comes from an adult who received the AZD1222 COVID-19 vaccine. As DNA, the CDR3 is TGTGCCACCTCGGGACAGGTTCTAGAACAGCCCCAGCATTTT. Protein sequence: CATSGQVLEQPQHF.